Listed here is a single T cell receptor beta chain. Its antigen remains unidentified. The CDR3 has 13 residues. Germline CDR1 SEHNR, CDR2 FQNEAQ (reference sequence). The V end lost 3 bases, the J end lost 9 bases, and 12 bases lay between the germline ends. This sample is part of a study of cytomegalovirus exposure and HLA in healthy donors. Profiling relied on immunoSEQ multiplex PCR, and the TCRdb table lists in-frame clones only, not all of them. This table holds more than 120,000 clones, more than 75% found once. Findings and limits, study-wide: TCR sequences were mostly rare, though some public TCRs occurred in many donors. Cytomegalovirus status was reportedly diagnosed by the classifier with high sensitivity and specificity.

The donors were members of the validation cohort, which comprised about 130 subjects and was separate from the first cohort of roughly 700 subjects. The sequence was collected from a man aged 18-30 years in good health and CMV-seropositive. J is TRBJ2-1 and V is TRBV7-9; D gene unclear. The specimen sequenced was PBMCs. The CDR3, as DNA: TGTGCCAGCAGCTTTGGTCGAGTCGGTGAGCAGTTCTTC. Translation gives CASSFGRVGEQFF. The whole variable domain, filled in from reference TRBV7-9 and TRBJ2-1, reads DTGVSQNPRHKITKRGQNVTFRCDPISEHNRLYWYRQTLGQGPEFLTYFQNEAQLEKSRLLSDRFSAERPKGSFSTLEIQRTEQGDSAMYLCASSFGRVGEQFFGPGTRLTVL.